What follows is one T cell receptor beta chain and its context. This sample stems from a study of blood T cell repertoires in COVID-19. Turning to the study itself: Material from acute and convalescent COVID-19 was sourced from the United States, Italy and Spain.

The germline V gene encodes CDR1 SGHAT and CDR2 FQNNGV. The CDR3 is 16 amino acids. Between the trimmed V and J ends, which lost 0 bases and 3 bases, there was a span of 14 bases. Original methodology: Counts of nucleated cells, estimated from reference gene primer amplification, were obtained. TCRdb's table, derived via immunoSEQ multiplex PCR, lists solely in-frame clones and lacks some. V and J calls plus clone size are reproduced from that table; the DNA served to infer D and trimming. Among about 270,000 clones, 70% to 90% were seen once, and the ten largest hold over 9.5%. The sequenced material came from peripheral blood. This chain uses TRBV11-2 with TRBJ2-5, with a tentative D call TRBD2 (6 bases). The TCR comes from a woman aged 25 to 39 with COVID-19, enrolled during active disease. For the CDR3, the DNA is TGTGCCAGCAGCTTAGACGCGGGACTCCGTGAAGAGACCCAGTACTTC. This gives the protein CASSLDAGLREETQYF.